This T cell receptor beta chain was found in a study of blood T cell repertoires in COVID-19. Study-wide background: Cohort 3 recovered donors had two negative PCRs, clearance, or symptom resolution. Samples taken during acute and convalescent COVID-19 were collected in the United States, Italy and Spain.

The age range of participants was 18 to 89 years, with residence in around 22 US areas. Clones were sequenced by immunoSEQ multiplex PCR, and TCRdb holds only the in-frame ones, with some missing. The sample holds about 210,000 clones, around 90% seen once. Trimming pared 0 bases from V and 9 bases from J, leaving 9 bases between. The CDR3 consists of 13 residues. Looked up from germline, CDR1 is WNHNN and CDR2 is SYGVQD (reference sequence). Sequenced: PBMCs or T cells enriched from blood (not recorded which). The source of this sequence is a man aged 25 to 40 in a cohort exposed to, infected with or recovered from COVID-19 (not recorded which). The gene calls are TRBV10-1 and TRBJ2-1; D might be TRBD1 (6 bases). The CDR3, as DNA: TGCGCCAGCAGTGAGTCCTCCAGGGGTGAGCAGTTCTTC. Protein sequence: CASSESSRGEQFF.